Shown below are 25 T cell receptor beta chains from a single sample sequenced in a study of identical twins. In TCRdb, the 5' RACE reads were re-called with MiXCR into one record per CDR3 protein. The table has under 1 million distinct CDR3 sequences, roughly an eighth seen once. The data were also submitted as part of a second study, on yellow fever vaccine responses in identical twins.

Sequencing was performed on PBMCs. These receptor sequences come from a woman aged 18-29 years in good health.

The genes are TRBV20-1 and TRBJ2-1; 11 positions agree with TRBD2. V gave up 6 bases and J gave up 3 bases; unmatched junction bases: 7. CDR1 DFQATT and CDR2 SNEGSKA come from the germline V gene (reference sequence). CDR3 length equals 15 residues. CDR3 DNA: TGCAGTGCAAAATCCGGGACTAGCGGCTACAATGAGCAGTTCTTC. It encodes CSAKSGTSGYNEQFF.

This chain uses TRBV2 with TRBJ1-1, with D uncertain. This CDR3 comprises 15 residues. Trimming cost V 6 bases and J 1 base, with 15 bases left between them. Per the germline V gene, CDR1 is SNHLY and CDR2 is FYNNEI. CDR3 bases: TGTGCCAGCAGGGTCAGATCCTTAGAGAACACTGAAGCTTTCTTT. Translation gives CASRVRSLENTEAFF.

The chain employs TRBV5-6 and TRBJ2-2; D unresolved. The CDR3 loop spans 13 amino acids. V lost 1 base, J lost 3 bases, and 4 bases lay in between. Germline CDR1 and CDR2: SGHDT and YYEEEE. The CDR3 sequence is CASSLIYTGELFF. The CDR3 DNA sequence: TGTGCCAGCAGCTTGATATACACCGGGGAGCTGTTTTTT.

The V gene is TRBV29-1, the J gene TRBJ2-7; D unresolved. The CDR3 totals 17 residues. The V end was cut by 4 bases, the J end by 1 base, with 23 bases between. The V gene's germline CDR1 is SQVTM and CDR2 ANQGSEA. The CDR3, as DNA: TGCAGCGTTGTGACTCCCGGGCTGAATGGTCTTTCCTACGAGCAGTACTTC. Encoded protein: CSVVTPGLNGLSYEQYF.

V gene TRBV3-1 combines with J gene TRBJ1-1; no clear D gene. In germline, CDR1 is LGHDT, CDR2 YNNKEL (reference sequence). The CDR3 extends over 14 amino acids. The V end lost 5 bases, the J end lost 4 bases, and 14 bases lay between the germline ends. The CDR3, as DNA: TGTGCCAGCAGCTCCAGCCCAGGATCCACTGAAGCTTTCTTT. Translation: CASSSSPGSTEAFF.

This clonotype was found a few times. The chain combines TRBV7-9 with TRBJ2-2; 9 bases match TRBD1. The trim removed 5 bases at V and 3 bases at J, leaving 7 bases unmatched. This CDR3 contains 16 residues. Germline CDR1 and CDR2: SEHNR and FQNEAQ (reference sequence). The chain's CDR3 is CASSPLRDRDTGELFF. CDR3 DNA: TGTGCCAGCAGCCCCCTCCGGGACAGGGACACCGGGGAGCTGTTTTTT.

The chain is built from TRBV18 and TRBJ2-1; 8 bases align to TRBD2. The CDR3 is 17 amino acids. Germline V gene data show CDR1 as KGHSH and CDR2 as LQKENI. The junction had 7 bases not matched to a gene; V was cut back by 2 bases and J by 1 base. The CDR3 nucleotides read TGTGCCAGCTCACCATTACGGGGGGGCTCATCCTACAATGAGCAGTTCTTC. Residues: CASSPLRGGSSYNEQFF.

This clonotype was counted ten times or more. The chain recombines TRBV29-1 with TRBJ2-1; 15 bases fit TRBD2. The CDR3 loop spans 16 amino acids. CDR1 and CDR2 from the germline V gene are SQVTM and ANQGSEA. V was clipped by 6 bases and J by 5 bases; unmatched bases: 8. The CDR3 DNA sequence: TGCAGCGTACAGGGACTAGCGGGAGGTTGGCACAATGAGCAGTTCTTC. Translated: CSVQGLAGGWHNEQFF.

This clonotype was seen more than once but under ten times. The genes are TRBV15 and TRBJ2-5; 7 positions match TRBD2. Germline V gives CDR1 LNHNV, CDR2 YYDKDF (reference sequence). CDR3 size: 18 residues. Unmatched junction bases numbered 12, after V lost 0 bases and J lost 2 bases. CDR3 in DNA: TGTGCCACCAGCAGAGATTTTCTAGGCGGGAGAAGTCAAGAGACCCAGTACTTC. Its protein product is CATSRDFLGGRSQETQYF.

This clonotype was detected only a few times. The chain carries TRBV28 and TRBJ2-5; 10 bases match TRBD1. Germline CDR1 MDHEN, CDR2 SYDVKM. The J segment lost 5 bases and the V segment lost 5 bases, leaving 8 bases of the junction unmatched. This CDR3 region has 15 residues. CDR3: CASSKGQGLSETQYF. CDR3 nucleotide sequence: TGTGCCAGCAGTAAGGGACAGGGGCTGTCGGAGACCCAGTACTTC.

V and J are TRBV5-6 and TRBJ2-7, with 8 bases identical to TRBD2. The CDR3 has 13 amino acids. Germline V gene sequence: CDR1 SGHDT, CDR2 YYEEEE. Trimming took 6 bases from V and 5 from J; bases not matched to a gene: 7. CDR3 bases: TGTGCCAGCATACGGGGGGGCCTGAACGAGCAGTACTTC. Amino acid sequence: CASIRGGLNEQYF.

A few counts support this clonotype. This rearrangement joins TRBV20-1 to TRBJ2-3; TRBD2 matches at 9 bases. CDR3 length: 13 residues. V gave up 3 bases and J gave up 4 bases; unmatched junction bases: 2. From germline, CDR1 is DFQATT and CDR2 SNEGSKA (reference sequence). The CDR3 loop reads CSARLAGPDTQYF. CDR3 DNA: TGCAGTGCTAGGCTAGCGGGGCCAGATACGCAGTATTTT.

The J gene is TRBJ2-1, the V gene TRBV5-4; D possibly corresponds to TRBD2 (5 bases). The CDR3 covers 12 residues. V was clipped by 2 bases and J by 8 bases, with 8 bases between them. The germline V gene has CDR1 SGHNT and CDR2 YYREEE (reference sequence). The CDR3 nucleotides read TGTGCCAGCAGCTTTAAGGACTATGAGCAGTTCTTC. Protein sequence: CASSFKDYEQFF. The variable domain in full, with the rest retrieved from reference TRBV5-4 and TRBJ2-1, is ETGVTQSPTHLIKTRGQQVTLRCSSQSGHNTVSWYQQALGQGPQFIFQYYREEENGRGNFPPRFSGLQFPNYSSELNVNALELDDSALYLCASSFKDYEQFFGPGTRLTVL.

This clonotype was found a few times. This CDR3 reads CASSLFTSGGSNTGELFF. CDR3 DNA sequence: TGCGCCAGCAGCCTATTTACTAGCGGGGGTTCTAACACCGGGGAGCTGTTTTTT. V gene TRBV4-1 combines with J gene TRBJ2-2; 11 bases fit TRBD2. The CDR3 has 18 residues. V gave up 4 bases and J gave up 2 bases; unmatched junction bases: 9. Looked up from germline, CDR1 is MGHRA and CDR2 is YSYEKL.

At least ten counts were recorded for this clonotype. The V and J genes are TRBV5-4 and TRBJ2-3, with TRBD2 matching over 11 bases. With 4 bases clipped from V and 9 bases from J, the junction kept 22 bases outside the gene matches. This CDR3 has 19 amino acids. Germline CDR1 is SGHNT and CDR2 is YYREEE (reference sequence). DNA of the CDR3: TGTGCCAGCAGCCTGCGAAGCTCTTTGGGACTAGCGGTACAGATAACGCAGTATTTT. It codes for CASSLRSSLGLAVQITQYF. Filled out from reference TRBV5-4 and TRBJ2-3, the complete variable domain reads ETGVTQSPTHLIKTRGQQVTLRCSSQSGHNTVSWYQQALGQGPQFIFQYYREEENGRGNFPPRFSGLQFPNYSSELNVNALELDDSALYLCASSLRSSLGLAVQITQYFGPGTRLTVL.

This clonotype was counted only a few times. The gene calls are TRBV4-2 and TRBJ2-3; TRBD2 agrees at 12 bases. Unmatched junction bases numbered 14, after V lost 0 bases and J lost 1 base. The germline V gene has CDR1 LGHNA and CDR2 YNFKEQ. The CDR3 contains 21 residues. CDR3 loop: CASSQEGKTSGSFWGTDTQYF. The CDR3 nucleotides are TGTGCCAGCAGCCAAGAGGGGAAGACTAGCGGGAGTTTTTGGGGCACAGATACGCAGTATTTT.

DNA for the CDR3: TGCGCCAGCAGCCAACCAGAGAGGGGGGTCGGCTACACCTTC. This gives the protein CASSQPERGVGYTF. This rearrangement joins TRBV4-1 to TRBJ1-2, with D perhaps TRBD1 (6 bases). Trimming cost V 2 bases and J 8 bases, with 15 bases left between them. In germline, CDR1 is MGHRA, CDR2 YSYEKL. This CDR3 spans 14 amino acids.

This clonotype was recorded at least ten times. The CDR3 spells CASSLGESHGYTF. The DNA of the CDR3 is TGTGCCAGCAGTTTGGGAGAAAGCCATGGCTACACCTTC. This chain links TRBV12-3 or TRBV12-4 with TRBJ1-2; D gene uncertain. Trimming cost V 3 bases and J 6 bases, with 11 bases left between them. The CDR3 consists of 13 residues.

This chain uses TRBV20-1 with TRBJ1-1; possibly TRBD1 for D (5 bases). The germline V gene has CDR1 DFQATT and CDR2 SNEGSKA (reference sequence). The V end was cut by 1 base, the J end by 11 bases, with 14 bases between. The CDR3 spans 12 residues. CDR3 residues: CSARATGQGAFF. CDR3 nucleotide sequence: TGCAGTGCTAGAGCGACGGGTCAGGGCGCTTTCTTT.

Many counts were recorded for this clonotype. The chain has TRBV2 and TRBJ2-2; D ambiguous. The V gene lost 6 bases and the J gene lost 6 bases, with 11 bases spanning the gap. Germline V CDR1 and CDR2: SNHLY, FYNNEI. This CDR3 has 13 residues. The CDR3 region is CASRKDIAGELFF. The CDR3 region has the DNA TGTGCCAGCAGAAAAGACATTGCCGGGGAGCTGTTTTTT.

This clonotype showed up just a few times. Written as DNA, the CDR3 is TGTGCCAGCAGATTTAGCGGGAGTAGTTCCGGGGAGCTGTTTTTT. Encoded protein: CASRFSGSSSGELFF. The chain employs TRBV7-9 and TRBJ2-2, with 9 positions matching TRBD2. The CDR3 is made up of 15 amino acids. From germline, CDR1 is SEHNR and CDR2 FQNEAQ (reference sequence). The V gene end was trimmed by 6 bases and the J gene end by 6 bases; junction bases not matched to a gene: 8.

The genes are TRBV11-3 and TRBJ2-3, with a possible D match to TRBD1 (5 bases). V was trimmed by 3 bases and J by 8 bases, leaving 15 bases between them. There are 14 residues in the CDR3. Looked up from germline, CDR1 is SGHNT and CDR2 is YENEEA. The CDR3 nucleotides are TGTGCCAGCAGCTTGAAGGGGTTAGCTGCTACGCAGTATTTT. Translation: CASSLKGLAATQYF.

This clonotype turned up a few times. The rearrangement uses TRBV5-1 and TRBJ2-7, with TRBD2 identical over 7 bases. CDR3 size: 15 residues. CDR1 SGHRS and CDR2 YFSETQ come from the germline V gene. The ends lost 0 bases at V and 2 bases at J; junction bases unmatched: 5. DNA of the CDR3: TGCGCCAGCAGCTTGGGCGGGAGTTCCCCCTACGAGCAGTACTTC. Translation: CASSLGGSSPYEQYF. The full variable domain, with the rest looked up from reference TRBV5-1 and TRBJ2-7, is KAGVTQTPRYLIKTRGQQVTLSCSPISGHRSVSWYQQTPGQGLQFLFEYFSETQRNKGNFPGRFSGRQFSNSRSEMNVSTLELGDSALYLCASSLGGSSPYEQYFGPGTRLTVT.

This clonotype was seen only a few times. This chain connects TRBV20-1 to TRBJ1-1, with a weak D call TRBD1 (6 bases). CDR3 length: 14 residues. Trimming left V 2 bases short and J 1 base short, with 11 bases between. Looked up from germline, CDR1 is DFQATT and CDR2 is SNEGSKA (reference sequence). Here the CDR3 DNA reads TGCAGTGCTAGACCCACAGGGACGAACACTGAAGCTTTCTTT. This translates into CSARPTGTNTEAFF.

This chain links TRBV7-8 with TRBJ2-7; TRBD1 matches 7 bases. The CDR3 length is 14 residues. Losses at the gene ends were 4 bases for V and 0 bases for J; bases not matched to a gene: 3. Germline CDR1 and CDR2: SGHVS and FQNEAQ. The DNA of the CDR3 is TGTGCCAGCAGCTCGACAGGGCCCTCCTACGAGCAGTACTTC. Translated: CASSSTGPSYEQYF.